One TCR beta chain is described in this entry. What it recognizes is unknown. These data come from a study of OX40 agonist ivuxolimab in advanced cancers. The wider study: The patients got ivuxolimab, which is an agonistic anti-OX40 (CD134) antibody. The patients received ivuxolimab by intravenous route every 2 weeks at 0.01 to 10 mg/kg. General study points: There was clonal expansion of CD4+ and CD8+ blood T cells by week 6 at 0.1 to 3.0 mg/kg. The mean number of expanded clones was higher in CD8+ T cells than in CD4+.

Assay used: immunoSEQ multiplex PCR; TCRdb lists only in-frame clones, some missing. The table includes more than 70,000 clones, approximately 90% detected once. Trimming took 6 bases from V and 0 from J, leaving 14 bases between them. The CDR3 sequence is 16 residues long. The germline V gene has CDR1 WSHSY and CDR2 SAAADI. J is TRBJ1-4 and V is TRBV10-2; D remains unclear. This TCR was sampled from an adult with an advanced solid tumor such as melanoma, head and neck, liver or kidney cancer. The material sequenced was CD4+ or CD8+ T cells sorted from blood, taken in a trial of the OX40 agonist ivuxolimab. The CDR3 is CASSYYRAATNEKLFF. CDR3 in DNA: TGCGCCAGCAGCTACTATAGGGCAGCAACTAATGAAAAACTGTTTTTT.